The rows below give T cell receptor beta chains drawn from one sample of a study of cytomegalovirus exposure and HLA in healthy donors. The protocol was immunoSEQ multiplex PCR, while the TCRdb copy is restricted to in-frame clones and leaves out a portion. The data hold more than 100,000 clones, with around 82% observed a single time. Sequenced input: PBMCs. Every receptor here comes from a woman aged 18-35 years in good health and CMV-seropositive. CDR3s include the opening cysteine and the closing phenylalanine or tryptophan. Each record gives: CDR3 DNA, CDR3 protein, V gene, D gene, clone size, J gene. The D gene is left open where the match is weak. Rows give clone size only sometimes, using once, few, many, or a class for an expanded clone.

DNA: TGCGCCAGCAGCTTGGATGGGGGGGGGCCGGCAGATACGCAGTATTTT
CDR3: CASSLDGGGPADTQYF
V: TRBV5-1
D: NA
size: NA
J: TRBJ2-3

DNA: TGCGCCAGCAGCTTGTCTGCGAGGGTCGGTCGTGTGAACACTGAAGCTTTCTTT
CDR3: CASSLSARVGRVNTEAFF
V: TRBV5-1
D: NA
size: few
J: TRBJ1-1

DNA: TGTGCCAGCAGCGTCCCAAACTCTGGGGACTTGAGCTCCTACAATGAGCAGTTCTTC
CDR3: CASSVPNSGDLSSYNEQFF
V: TRBV9
D: NA
size: NA
J: TRBJ2-1

DNA: TGTGCCAGCTCAGCGGGACAGGGAAAGGTGAATGAGCAGTTCTTC
CDR3: CASSAGQGKVNEQFF
V: TRBV18
D: TRBD1
size: NA
J: TRBJ2-1

DNA: TGTGCCAGCAAAGTATGGCAGGCGAACTTCTATGGCTACACCTTC
CDR3: CASKVWQANFYGYTF
V: TRBV2
D: NA
size: NA
J: TRBJ1-2

DNA: TGTGCCAGCAGTATACTAGCGGGAGGGGCAGATACGCAGTATTTT
CDR3: CASSILAGGADTQYF
V: TRBV27
D: TRBD2
size: NA
J: TRBJ2-3

DNA: TGTGCCACCGGGACAGAGGACTACAATGAGCAGTTCTTC
CDR3: CATGTEDYNEQFF
V: TRBV15
D: TRBD1
size: NA
J: TRBJ2-1

DNA: TGTGCCAGCGCCTCCTCTAGATTCACAGGGATTGATAGAACATTTTCTGGCTACACCTTC
CDR3: CASASSRFTGIDRTFSGYTF
V: TRBV7-8
D: NA
size: NA
J: TRBJ1-2

DNA: TGTGCCACCAGCATGTCCGGGATCGGCGAGCAGTACTTC
CDR3: CATSMSGIGEQYF
V: TRBV15
D: NA
size: once
J: TRBJ2-7

DNA: TGCGCCAGCAGCTTGGTGACGACAGTCACTAACTATGGCTACACCTTC
CDR3: CASSLVTTVTNYGYTF
V: TRBV5-1
D: NA
size: NA
J: TRBJ1-2

DNA: TGTGCCAGCAGCTTAGCGCCCACGACTAGCGGGGAAAAATCCTACGAGCAGTACTTC
CDR3: CASSLAPTTSGEKSYEQYF
V: TRBV7-8
D: TRBD2
size: NA
J: TRBJ2-7

DNA: TGCAGCGTGTCCCAGGGGAACTATGGCTACACCTTC
CDR3: CSVSQGNYGYTF
V: TRBV29-1
D: NA
size: NA
J: TRBJ1-2

DNA: TGCGCCAGCAGCCTGGGACTAGCGGGGCCCGAGGAGACCCAGTACTTC
CDR3: CASSLGLAGPEETQYF
V: TRBV5-1
D: TRBD2
size: NA
J: TRBJ2-5

DNA: TGTGCCTGGAGTGCCCATATACTAGCGGGAGATGTATTGACGGAGCAGTTCTTC
CDR3: CAWSAHILAGDVLTEQFF
V: TRBV30
D: TRBD2
size: NA
J: TRBJ2-1

DNA: TGTGCCTGGAGCCCCCGGCGGAAAAGCAATCAGCCCCAGCATTTT
CDR3: CAWSPRRKSNQPQHF
V: TRBV30
D: NA
size: few
J: TRBJ1-5

DNA: TGTGCCTGGAGTGTCGGAGGGCTGCAGGAGCAGTACTTC
CDR3: CAWSVGGLQEQYF
V: TRBV30
D: NA
size: NA
J: TRBJ2-5

DNA: TGTGCCAGCAGCTTACAGGGCGGATTGAGTTACGAGCAGTACTTC
CDR3: CASSLQGGLSYEQYF
V: TRBV5-4
D: NA
size: NA
J: TRBJ2-7

DNA: TGTGCCAGTAGAGTACGGGAGGGACGGTGGGAGACCCAGTACTTC
CDR3: CASRVREGRWETQYF
V: TRBV19
D: TRBD2
size: NA
J: TRBJ2-5

DNA: TGTGCCAGCAGCTTGACTAGCGGGGTCCACACCGGGGAGCTGTTTTTT
CDR3: CASSLTSGVHTGELFF
V: TRBV7-7
D: TRBD2
size: NA
J: TRBJ2-2

DNA: TGCGCCAGCAGCCAGGCAGGGGGCAGTGGCTACACCTTC
CDR3: CASSQAGGSGYTF
V: TRBV4-1
D: TRBD1
size: NA
J: TRBJ1-2

DNA: TGTGCCAGCAGTTACGGGCTGGGGCGGGGAATCTACGAGCAGTACTTC
CDR3: CASSYGLGRGIYEQYF
V: TRBV6-5
D: NA
size: NA
J: TRBJ2-7

DNA: TGTGCCAGCAGTTTTCGGGGTAGTATTGGAGATACGCAGTATTTT
CDR3: CASSFRGSIGDTQYF
V: TRBV27
D: NA
size: NA
J: TRBJ2-3

DNA: TGTGCCAGCAACGGACTGACCTTAGGGAACACTGAAGCTTTCTTT
CDR3: CASNGLTLGNTEAFF
V: TRBV6-5
D: NA
size: NA
J: TRBJ1-1

DNA: TGTGCCAGCAGCCAGGGACAGGGGACCTATGGCTACACCTTC
CDR3: CASSQGQGTYGYTF
V: TRBV7-9
D: TRBD1
size: few
J: TRBJ1-2

DNA: TGTGCCAGCAGCTTAACCGGGTTATGCCTTCTATACGAGCAGTACTTC
CDR3: CASSLTGLCLLYEQYF
V: TRBV7-3
D: NA
size: NA
J: TRBJ2-7

DNA: TGTGCCAGCAGCCCGGGGGATTTGGCGGGCAATCAGCCCCAGCATTTT
CDR3: CASSPGDLAGNQPQHF
V: TRBV5-8
D: NA
size: once
J: TRBJ1-5

DNA: TGCGCCAGCAGCTTGGGCGGGGCTCCGGGCAATCAGCCCCAGCATTTT
CDR3: CASSLGGAPGNQPQHF
V: TRBV5-1
D: NA
size: NA
J: TRBJ1-5

DNA: TGCGCCAGCAGCTCCTCGGGGGACAGGTTCAATCAGCCCCAGCATTTT
CDR3: CASSSSGDRFNQPQHF
V: TRBV4-1
D: TRBD1
size: NA
J: TRBJ1-5

DNA: TGCGCCAGCAGCTTTAGGGGTGCTAGCACAGATACGCAGTATTTT
CDR3: CASSFRGASTDTQYF
V: TRBV5-1
D: NA
size: NA
J: TRBJ2-3

DNA: TGCGCGAGCATGGTGCAGTCCAACACTGAAGCTTTCTTT
CDR3: CASMVQSNTEAFF
V: TRBV5-1
D: NA
size: NA
J: TRBJ1-1

DNA: TGTGCCAGCAGCCCGGTGGGCACCGACACTGAAGCTTTCTTT
CDR3: CASSPVGTDTEAFF
V: TRBV27
D: NA
size: NA
J: TRBJ1-1

DNA: TGTGCCAGTAGTAGCCATCCGGGACAGGGCCATCGAGCTAACTATGGCTACACCTTC
CDR3: CASSSHPGQGHRANYGYTF
V: TRBV19
D: TRBD1
size: NA
J: TRBJ1-2

DNA: TGTGCCAGCAGTCGAAGAGGGCGAGGAGAGACCCAGTACTTC
CDR3: CASSRRGRGETQYF
V: TRBV14
D: NA
size: NA
J: TRBJ2-5

DNA: TGCGCCAGCAGCCAAGCGGTTAACGGGGAGCTGTTTTTT
CDR3: CASSQAVNGELFF
V: TRBV4-3
D: NA
size: NA
J: TRBJ2-2

DNA: TGCAGCGATCGGACAGATACGCAGTATTTT
CDR3: CSDRTDTQYF
V: TRBV29-1
D: NA
size: NA
J: TRBJ2-3

DNA: TGTGCCAGTAGACCACTTTTCGGACAACAAAATCAGCCCCAGCATTTT
CDR3: CASRPLFGQQNQPQHF
V: TRBV19
D: NA
size: NA
J: TRBJ1-5

DNA: TGTGCCAGTAGTACACAGACAGCTGGGGGGACTGAAGCTTTCTTT
CDR3: CASSTQTAGGTEAFF
V: TRBV19
D: NA
size: NA
J: TRBJ1-1

DNA: TGTGCCAGTAGTATAGATCCGAACAGGGGAGGATTTGTTTCTGGAGCTTTCTTT
CDR3: CASSIDPNRGGFVSGAFF
V: TRBV19
D: TRBD1
size: once
J: TRBJ1-1

DNA: TGTGCCAGCAGCCCCCGGGGGTCGGGTCAGCCCCAGCATTTT
CDR3: CASSPRGSGQPQHF
V: TRBV9
D: NA
size: once
J: TRBJ1-5

DNA: TGCGCCAGCAGCCAGGTGTTTGGGCTCAGTCAGCCCCAGCATTTT
CDR3: CASSQVFGLSQPQHF
V: TRBV4-1
D: NA
size: NA
J: TRBJ1-5

DNA: TGCGCCAGCAGCCCTAGGACAGGGGGCCCAGAGACCCAGTACTTC
CDR3: CASSPRTGGPETQYF
V: TRBV5-1
D: TRBD1
size: NA
J: TRBJ2-5

DNA: TGTGCCAGCAGCCCGGGAAGGGGACAGATCCTTGAAGCTTTCTTT
CDR3: CASSPGRGQILEAFF
V: TRBV11-2
D: TRBD1
size: NA
J: TRBJ1-1

DNA: TGTGCCAGCTCACCAGCCGAGACAGCTATCAATCAGCCCCAGCATTTT
CDR3: CASSPAETAINQPQHF
V: TRBV18
D: NA
size: few
J: TRBJ1-5

DNA: TGTGCCAGCAGCTTAGGACATAGCAATCAGCCCCAGCATTTT
CDR3: CASSLGHSNQPQHF
V: TRBV11-2
D: NA
size: NA
J: TRBJ1-5

DNA: TGTGCCAGCAGCACCTTAGCGGGCCCCAGGGGAGAGCAGTTCTTC
CDR3: CASSTLAGPRGEQFF
V: TRBV7-3
D: NA
size: NA
J: TRBJ2-1

DNA: TGTGCCAGCTCACCTGGCCAGTTGAACACTGAAGCTTTCTTT
CDR3: CASSPGQLNTEAFF
V: TRBV18
D: NA
size: NA
J: TRBJ1-1